A selection of T cell receptor beta chains follows, all from one sample in a study of T cell changes during pregnancy in multiple sclerosis. TCRdb keeps only in-frame clones here, not all; method: immunoSEQ multiplex PCR. Among about 20,000 clones, roughly nine tenths were seen once, and the ten largest hold under 0.75%. The sample was CD4+ T cells from peripheral blood mononuclear cells, taken in the third trimester of pregnancy. These TCRs come from a female donor in good health, enrolled as a control in a pregnancy study. Each CDR3 is given with its conserved first and last residue. The D gene is left open where the match is weak. Clone size is not always given. Where it is, it says once, few, many or a class for expanded clones.

v_gene	d_gene	j_gene	abundance	CDR3nt	CDR3aa
TRBV7-8	TRBD2	TRBJ2-5	NA	TGTGCCAGCAGCTCTCAATGGCGGGGGGAGACCCAGTACTTC	CASSSQWRGETQYF
TRBV9	NA	TRBJ1-2	NA	TGTGCCAGCAGCGTAGTCTCCTCCTGGGACCCTTACAGGGATGCCTATGGCTACACCTTC	CASSVVSSWDPYRDAYGYTF
TRBV11-2	NA	TRBJ1-5	NA	TGTGCCAGCAGCCAGGGGCGGGGGGCTGGTCAGCCCCAGCATTTT	CASSQGRGAGQPQHF
TRBV19	TRBD1	TRBJ1-5	NA	TGTGCCAGTAGTATAGCAGCTACAGGGGCAGGGGCTAGCAATCAGCCCCAGCATTTT	CASSIAATGAGASNQPQHF
TRBV18	TRBD2	TRBJ2-1	NA	TGTGCCAGCTCACCGGGTGTAACTAGCGGGGGCAATGAGCAGTTCTTC	CASSPGVTSGGNEQFF
TRBV5-1	TRBD1	TRBJ1-2	NA	TGCGCCAGCAGCCCGGGACAGGGATCATTCTATGGCTACACCTTC	CASSPGQGSFYGYTF
TRBV5-1	NA	TRBJ2-7	NA	TGCGCCAGCAGCTCTTCGGACGGTGACTACGGGCAGTACTTC	CASSSSDGDYGQYF
TRBV6-1	NA	TRBJ2-5	NA	TGTGCCAGCAGGACAGATCAAGAGACCCAGTACTTC	CASRTDQETQYF
TRBV21-1	NA	TRBJ2-7	NA	TGTGCCAGCAGCCCTAAGCCCCAGACTAGCGGGGGGCCCGACGAGCAGTACTTC	CASSPKPQTSGGPDEQYF
TRBV5-1	TRBD2	TRBJ2-5	NA	TGCGCCAGCAGCTACGGACTAGCGGCCCAAGAGACCCAGTACTTC	CASSYGLAAQETQYF
TRBV7-9	NA	TRBJ2-5	once	TGTGCCAGCAGCGAAGGGGGGGTCGGAGAGACCCAGTACTTC	CASSEGGVGETQYF
TRBV11-2	NA	TRBJ1-2	NA	TGTGCCAGCAGCTTAGGTCGGGGGGGAAGCTATGGCTACACCTTC	CASSLGRGGSYGYTF
TRBV7-2	NA	TRBJ2-7	NA	TGTGCCAGCAGCTTAGCGACGACGGGGGAGCAGTACTTC	CASSLATTGEQYF
TRBV28	TRBD2	TRBJ2-3	NA	TGTGCCAGCAGGCCCGGGGGGGGGACAGATACGCAGTATTTT	CASRPGGGTDTQYF
TRBV7-2	TRBD1	TRBJ1-4	NA	TGTGCCAGCAGTCCCGGGACAGCGGCTAATGAAAAACTGTTTTTT	CASSPGTAANEKLFF
TRBV2	NA	TRBJ1-1	NA	TGTGCCAGCACCCAGGACACTGAAGCTTTCTTT	CASTQDTEAFF
TRBV28	TRBD2	TRBJ2-7	NA	TGTGCCAGCACTTTAGGGACTAGTATCTCCGAGCAGTACTTC	CASTLGTSISEQYF
TRBV27	TRBD1	TRBJ2-5	NA	TGTGCCAGCAGTCTCCTGGGACAGCAAGAGACCCAGTACTTC	CASSLLGQQETQYF
TRBV6-5	NA	TRBJ1-4	NA	TGTGCCAGCAGCAGACAGGAAAAACTGTTTTTT	CASSRQEKLFF
TRBV5-4	NA	TRBJ1-2	NA	TGTGCCAGCAGCCCGACACGCAACTATGGCTACACCTTC	CASSPTRNYGYTF
TRBV7-2	NA	TRBJ2-7	NA	TGTGCCAGCAGCTTAGTTTCACCTAGCGTAGGGTACGAGCAGTACTTC	CASSLVSPSVGYEQYF
TRBV29-1	TRBD2	TRBJ2-1	NA	TGCAGCGTTTATAGCGGGGGGGGCAATGAGCAGTTCTTC	CSVYSGGGNEQFF
TRBV10-3	NA	TRBJ1-3	NA	TGTGCCATCAGTGGGGCACCCGGAAACACCATATATTTT	CAISGAPGNTIYF
TRBV19	NA	TRBJ1-4	NA	TGTGCCAGTAGTCCAGAGCGGGGGGCTAGCACGGAAAAACTGTTTTTT	CASSPERGASTEKLFF
TRBV5-1	TRBD2	TRBJ2-5	NA	TGCGCCAGCAGCTGGTTACTAGCGGGGGGTGAGACCCAGTACTTC	CASSWLLAGGETQYF
TRBV29-1	NA	TRBJ2-1	NA	TGCAGCGTTGATGTGGACGCCTTGAACGAGGGCGAGCAGTTCTTC	CSVDVDALNEGEQFF
TRBV5-1	TRBD1	TRBJ1-3	NA	TGCGCCAGCAGCTCGACAGGGGCCCTCTCTGGAAACACCATATATTTT	CASSSTGALSGNTIYF
TRBV4-2	TRBD2	TRBJ2-5	NA	TGTGCCAGCAGCCAAGACCGCGGACTAGCGGGGTTGACCCAGTACTTC	CASSQDRGLAGLTQYF
TRBV28	NA	TRBJ2-7	NA	TGTGCCAGCAGTTTATTGGCAGGGTCGAGGGAGCAGTACTTC	CASSLLAGSREQYF
TRBV7-8	TRBD2	TRBJ2-2	NA	TGTGCCAGCAGCTTGGTAGGACTAGCGGGGCTCGCGAACACCGGGGAGCTGTTTTTT	CASSLVGLAGLANTGELFF
TRBV28	NA	TRBJ1-1	once	TGTGCCAGCAGTTCGGGAGGGCTAGAGAACACTGAAGCTTTCTTT	CASSSGGLENTEAFF
TRBV4-2	NA	TRBJ1-4	NA	TGTGCCAGCAGCCAAGATCGGGCAGGGGAGTATGAAAAACTGTTTTTT	CASSQDRAGEYEKLFF
TRBV9	NA	TRBJ2-1	once	TGTGCCAGCAGCGTAGGAGGCCTCCCCGCGAGCGGGCCCGACAATGAGCAGTTCTTC	CASSVGGLPASGPDNEQFF
TRBV30	TRBD1	TRBJ2-5	NA	TGTGCCTGGAGTGGCTCCGGGACAGGGTTGCGAGAGACCCAGTACTTC	CAWSGSGTGLRETQYF
TRBV18	TRBD2	TRBJ2-3	NA	TGTGCCAGCTCACCATATACTAGCGGGAGGGACACAGATACGCAGTATTTT	CASSPYTSGRDTDTQYF
TRBV9	NA	TRBJ2-7	NA	TGTGCCAGCAGCCCTAGCCCTCTGAGCGAGCAGTACTTC	CASSPSPLSEQYF
TRBV27	NA	TRBJ1-5	NA	TGTGCCAGCAGGATGAGGGACTCTCTTAAGCCCCAGCATTTT	CASRMRDSLKPQHF
TRBV4-2	TRBD1	TRBJ2-5	NA	TGTGCCAGCAGCTCTGGGACAGTCCAAGAGACCCAGTACTTC	CASSSGTVQETQYF
TRBV9	NA	TRBJ2-2	NA	TGTGCCAGCAGCCCCTGGGGGGGGCGCGGGTTCACCGGGGAGCTGTTTTTT	CASSPWGGRGFTGELFF
TRBV28	NA	TRBJ1-5	NA	TGTGCCAGCAGCGTCCCGGGACAAGTTCATTTT	CASSVPGQVHF
TRBV9	TRBD2	TRBJ2-7	NA	TGTGCCAGCAGCGTAGAGGCGGGAGGGTACAACGAGCAGTACTTC	CASSVEAGGYNEQYF
TRBV6-4	NA	TRBJ2-6	NA	TGTGCCAGCAGTGACCGTGGGGGCCGAGACTCTGGGGCCAACGTCCTGACTTTC	CASSDRGGRDSGANVLTF
TRBV5-4	TRBD1	TRBJ1-1	NA	TGTGCCAGCAGCATTCCCGGGGACAGGGGAATGGTGGCTGAAGCTTTCTTT	CASSIPGDRGMVAEAFF
TRBV5-1	NA	TRBJ1-3	NA	TGCGCCAGCAGGGAGGGTCACTCTGGAAACACCATATATTTT	CASREGHSGNTIYF
TRBV4-1	TRBD2	TRBJ2-7	NA	TGCGCCAGCAGCCAAGTATTAGGGAGGGAGCAGTATTTC	CASSQVLGREQYF
TRBV4-2	TRBD2	TRBJ2-1	medium-sized	TGTGCCAGCAGCCAAGAGGCTGCGGGGGGGCATCCCTACAATGAGCAGTTCTTC	CASSQEAAGGHPYNEQFF
TRBV9	NA	TRBJ2-7	NA	TGTGCCAGCAGCGACTCTCCGGACAGATCCTACGAGCAGTACTTC	CASSDSPDRSYEQYF
TRBV25-1	NA	TRBJ2-3	few	TGTGCCAGCAGCAGGGTCGCGGGACGGAGCACAGATACGCAGTATTTT	CASSRVAGRSTDTQYF
TRBV11-1	NA	TRBJ2-3	NA	TGTGCCAGCAGCTTAGGATCCGGGATCTCCCCCACAGATACGCAGTATTTT	CASSLGSGISPTDTQYF
TRBV5-1	NA	TRBJ1-1	NA	TGCGCCAGCAGCTTGGAAGGGGGGAACACTGAAGCTTTCTTT	CASSLEGGNTEAFF
TRBV7-6	NA	TRBJ1-1	NA	TGTGCCAGCAGCTCATTAGCGGGGGGCACTGAAGCTTTCTTT	CASSSLAGGTEAFF
TRBV6-6	NA	TRBJ1-5	NA	TGTGCCAGCAGTTACAGAGGGAACGTGGAGCCCCAGCATTTT	CASSYRGNVEPQHF
TRBV19	TRBD1	TRBJ1-6	NA	TGTGCCAGTATCTCGACAGGGGGCAATAATTCACCCCTCCACTTT	CASISTGGNNSPLHF
TRBV5-6	TRBD1	TRBJ1-6	once	TGTGCCAGCAGCTTGAGGGGGCGCAGCCCTAATTCACCCCTCCACTTT	CASSLRGRSPNSPLHF
TRBV28	TRBD2	TRBJ2-3	NA	TGTGCCAGCACCGGCGGGGGAGCAGATACGCAGTATTTT	CASTGGGADTQYF
TRBV28	TRBD2	TRBJ2-3	NA	TGTGCCAGCCTGACGTCCTCTAGCGGATTCACAGATACGCAGTATTTT	CASLTSSSGFTDTQYF